This T cell receptor (beta chain) was sequenced in a study of cytomegalovirus exposure and HLA in healthy donors. A multiplex PCR was run with 60 Vbeta primers and 13 Jbeta primers. Data came from immunoSEQ multiplex PCR; TCRdb stores just in-frame clones and leaves some out. Here the sample spans roughly 99,000 clones, over 75% being singletons. This TCR came from a man aged 25-45 years in good health and CMV-seronegative. The sample consisted of PBMCs.

The CDR3: CASRAGSRILYGYTF. CDR3 nucleotides: TGTGCCAGCAGGGCGGGGAGTAGGATCCTCTATGGCTACACCTTC. The chain carries TRBV7-9 and TRBJ1-2; D gene ambiguous. V gave up 6 bases and J gave up 4 bases, with 18 bases separating them. This CDR3 spans 15 amino acids. Germline CDR1 reads SEHNR; CDR2 reads FQNEAQ (reference sequence).